A single sample is the source of the 22 T cell receptor beta chains below, sequenced in a study of T cell responses to AZD1222 COVID-19 vaccine. Libraries were prepared by immunoSEQ multiplex PCR; TCRdb keeps only in-frame clonotypes and omits some of them. Here the sample spans roughly 130,000 clones, roughly nine tenths being singletons. The sequences come from peripheral blood, collected on day 0 of AZD1222 vaccination. The receptors originated from an adult in good health.

CDR3 sequence: CASSVELAGVEQYF. Here the CDR3 DNA reads TGTGCCAGCAGCGTAGAACTAGCGGGGGTAGAGCAGTACTTC. V is TRBV9 and J is TRBJ2-7; 11 bases fit TRBD2. The CDR3 spans 14 residues. V shed 0 bases, J shed 7 bases, and the junction held 3 bases outside the gene matches. Germline loops: CDR1 SGDLS, CDR2 YYNGEE. Full variable domain (remainder filled in from reference TRBV9 and TRBJ2-7): DSGVTQTPKHLITATGQRVTLRCSPRSGDLSVYWYQQSLDQGLQFLIQYYNGEERAKGNILERFSAQQFPDLHSELNLSSLELGDSALYFCASSVELAGVEQYFGPGTRLTVT.

This chain joins TRBV3-1 (or the pseudogene TRBV3-2) and TRBJ1-2, with 8 bases identical to TRBD1. The CDR3 runs to 16 residues. Germline CDR1 is LGHDT and CDR2 is YNNKEL (reference sequence). V lost 0 bases, J lost 6 bases, and 9 bases stayed unmatched. The CDR3 spells CASSQDDRGILDGYTF. CDR3 DNA sequence: TGTGCCAGCAGCCAAGATGACAGGGGAATTTTGGATGGCTACACCTTC.

The chain links TRBV28 to TRBJ2-5, with TRBD2 identical over 10 bases. Germline V gives CDR1 MDHEN, CDR2 SYDVKM. J was trimmed by 3 bases and V by 1 base; bases with no gene match: 2. This CDR3 is built from 15 residues. CDR3 in DNA: TGTGCCAGCAGTTTATATCTAGCGGGAGAAGAGACCCAGTACTTC. Protein product: CASSLYLAGEETQYF. The complete variable domain, with remaining parts taken from reference TRBV28 and TRBJ2-5, reads DVKVTQSSRYLVKRTGEKVFLECVQDMDHENMFWYRQDPGLGLRLIYFSYDVKMKEKGDIPEGYSVSREKKERFSLILESASTNQTSMYLCASSLYLAGEETQYFGPGTRLLVL.

V is TRBV11-2 and J is TRBJ2-1; D possibly corresponds to TRBD2 (6 bases). The germline CDR1 and CDR2 sequences are SGHAT and FQNNGV. The CDR3 has 15 amino acids. With 5 bases removed from V and 7 bases from J, the gap between germline ends came to 18 bases. The CDR3 region is CASSVGGVFRNEQFF. For the CDR3, the DNA is TGTGCCAGCAGCGTCGGGGGAGTTTTTAGGAATGAGCAGTTCTTC.

This clone turned up a few times. The chain couples TRBV6-2 or TRBV6-3 to TRBJ1-2; D not certain. Germline V CDR1 and CDR2: MNHEY, SVGEGT. Trimming removed 4 bases at V and 7 bases at J, with 13 bases between. This CDR3 is built from 13 residues. CDR3 amino acids: CASSFTDVGGYTF. For the CDR3, the DNA is TGTGCCAGCAGTTTCACCGACGTCGGTGGCTACACCTTC.

The CDR3 DNA follows: TGTGCCAGCAGTTTATCAGACGGATACAATGAGCAGTTCTTC. Amino acid sequence: CASSLSDGYNEQFF. The chain uses TRBV27 and TRBJ2-1; D gene uncertain. Trimming pared 0 bases from V and 4 bases from J, leaving 7 bases between. CDR3 size: 14 residues. Germline CDR1 and CDR2: MNHEY and SMNVEV (reference sequence).

This rearrangement joins TRBV3-1 (or the pseudogene TRBV3-2) to TRBJ2-7; D is unclear. Between the trimmed V and J ends, which lost 0 bases and 2 bases, there was a span of 14 bases. This CDR3 is built from 16 residues. Per germline, CDR1 LGHDT and CDR2 YNNKEL (reference sequence). The CDR3 is CASSQDPTPLTYEQYF. The CDR3 DNA follows: TGTGCCAGCAGCCAAGATCCCACACCCTTAACCTACGAGCAGTACTTC.

The V call is TRBV9, the J call TRBJ2-3; D unresolved. The CDR3 has 16 residues. The germline V and J ends were trimmed by 0 bases and 1 base, with 12 bases remaining between them. CDR1 SGDLS and CDR2 YYNGEE come from the germline V gene. CDR3 in amino acids: CASSVGLYGGTDTQYF. CDR3 in DNA: TGTGCCAGCAGCGTAGGGCTTTACGGAGGCACAGATACGCAGTATTTT. Drawing the rest from reference TRBV9 and TRBJ2-3, the complete variable domain is DSGVTQTPKHLITATGQRVTLRCSPRSGDLSVYWYQQSLDQGLQFLIQYYNGEERAKGNILERFSAQQFPDLHSELNLSSLELGDSALYFCASSVGLYGGTDTQYFGPGTRLTVL.

The rearrangement joins TRBV2 to TRBJ1-5; 9 bases agree with TRBD1. CDR1 and CDR2 from the germline V gene are SNHLY and FYNNEI. The V gene end was trimmed by 6 bases and the J gene end by 2 bases; junction bases not matched to a gene: 5. The CDR3 contains 15 residues. The CDR3 region is CASSDRGDGNQPQHF. CDR3 nucleotide sequence: TGTGCCAGCAGCGACAGGGGGGACGGCAATCAGCCCCAGCATTTT. Drawing the rest from reference TRBV2 and TRBJ1-5, the complete variable domain is EPEVTQTPSHQVTQMGQEVILRCVPISNHLYFYWYRQILGQKVEFLVSFYNNEISEKSEIFDDQFSVERPDGSNFTLKIRSTKLEDSAMYFCASSDRGDGNQPQHFGDGTRLSIL.

This chain uses TRBV27 with TRBJ1-1; maybe TRBD1 (6 bases). The V end lost 6 bases, the J end lost 4 bases, and 21 bases lay between the germline ends. Looked up from germline, CDR1 is MNHEY and CDR2 is SMNVEV (reference sequence). The CDR3 has 16 residues. The CDR3 region is CASSRLRGIMGTEAFF. The CDR3 coding sequence is TGTGCCAGCAGCCGACTGAGGGGGATAATGGGCACTGAAGCTTTCTTT.

The chain is built from TRBV28 and TRBJ2-1; no clear D gene. The CDR3 loop spans 14 amino acids. Germline-derived CDR1 and CDR2 are MDHEN and SYDVKM. Trimming shortened V by 5 bases and J by 3 bases, and 11 bases separated the two germline ends. The CDR3 DNA follows: TGTGCCAGCAGTACCTCAGGCTACTACAATGAGCAGTTCTTC. Translation gives CASSTSGYYNEQFF.

This sequence joins TRBV2 and TRBJ2-5, with unresolved D. Germline CDR1 reads SNHLY; CDR2 reads FYNNEI. Trimming left V 6 bases short and J 4 bases short, with 12 bases between. This CDR3 is 13 amino acids long. The CDR3 DNA reads as TGTGCCAGCAGCGATCTCAGCCCAGAGACCCAGTACTTC. It specifies CASSDLSPETQYF.

The genes are TRBV28 and TRBJ2-7; D gene ambiguous. The CDR3 totals 14 residues. V dropped 8 bases and J dropped 0 bases, with 14 bases sitting between them. Looked up from germline, CDR1 is MDHEN and CDR2 is SYDVKM. The CDR3 coding sequence is TGTGCCAGCCCTTGCCCGGGCCACTCCTACGAGCAGTACTTC. This gives the protein CASPCPGHSYEQYF.

This chain uses TRBV5-4 with TRBJ1-3, with D unclear. V shed 2 bases and J shed 4 bases, with 16 bases lying between them. CDR3 length: 16 residues. Germline V gene sequence: CDR1 SGHNT, CDR2 YYREEE (reference sequence). CDR3 nucleotide sequence: TGTGCCAGCAGCTTAAATCCAGTTGGAGGGGGAAACACCATATATTTT. Amino acids: CASSLNPVGGGNTIYF.

The chain uses TRBV4-3 and TRBJ1-6; D is unclear. CDR3 length: 13 residues. Germline V gives CDR1 LGHNA, CDR2 YSLEER. Trimming cost V 4 bases and J 7 bases, with 8 bases left between them. The CDR3 here is CASSPGFNSPLHF. The CDR3 coding sequence is TGCGCCAGCAGCCCCGGATTCAATTCACCCCTCCACTTT.

This clone was counted once. V usage is TRBV30 and J usage is TRBJ2-6; perhaps TRBD1 as D (6 bases). The CDR3 has 14 residues. V lost 5 bases and J lost 2, with 10 bases in between. Germline lookup yields CDR1 GTSNPN and CDR2 SVGIG (reference sequence). The CDR3 coding sequence is TGTGCCTGGCAGGGGCCCGCTGGGGCCAACGTCCTGACTTTC. Translated: CAWQGPAGANVLTF.

The V and J genes are TRBV24-1 and TRBJ2-7; D is unresolved. Germline V CDR1 and CDR2: KGHDR, SFDVKD. Deletions cut 4 bases from V and 7 bases from J, with 10 bases between. This CDR3 region has 12 residues. The CDR3 sequence is CATSDFGWEQYF. CDR3 nucleotides: TGTGCCACCAGTGACTTCGGATGGGAGCAGTACTTC.

The chain uses TRBV4-3 and TRBJ2-5; the D is unclear. CDR1 is LGHNA and CDR2 is YSLEER in the germline V gene. The CDR3 runs 15 residues. V shed 1 base and J shed 1 base, with 10 bases lying between them. The DNA of the CDR3 is TGCGCCAGCAGCCAAGCTCTGGACGGCCAAGAGACCCAGTACTTC. Protein sequence: CASSQALDGQETQYF.

The CDR3 spells CASSINQGGYSEAFF. The CDR3, as DNA: TGTGCCAGTAGTATAAATCAGGGAGGATACTCTGAAGCTTTCTTT. This sequence joins TRBV19 and TRBJ1-1, with D perhaps matching TRBD1 (5 bases). V was trimmed by 2 bases and J by 6 bases, leaving 16 bases between them. CDR3 size: 15 residues. CDR1 and CDR2 from the germline V gene are LNHDA and SQIVND (reference sequence).

This clone was recorded a few times. J is TRBJ1-3 and V is TRBV15, with TRBD1 matching 7 bases. V shed 1 base, J shed 2 bases, and the junction held 2 bases outside the gene matches. Germline CDR1 is LNHNV and CDR2 is YYDKDF (reference sequence). The CDR3 totals 15 residues. In nucleotides, the CDR3 is TGTGCCACCAGCAGAGGGGGGACAGCTGGAAACACCATATATTTT. It encodes CATSRGGTAGNTIYF.

This chain connects TRBV18 to TRBJ2-3; 9 bases agree with TRBD1. After removal of 3 bases from V and 14 bases from J, the junction contained 6 bases not matched to a gene. The CDR3 is 12 residues long. In germline, CDR1 is KGHSH, CDR2 LQKENI. CDR3 loop: CASSPPGTGRYF. The CDR3 DNA follows: TGTGCCAGCTCACCCCCCGGGACAGGGAGGTATTTT.

The chain links TRBV7-3 to TRBJ2-2; 8 bases are a match to TRBD1. Germline V CDR1 and CDR2: SGHTA, FQGTGA. This CDR3 contains 13 residues. V lost 5 bases to trimming and J lost 6 bases; unmatched junction nucleotides: 2. This chain's CDR3 is CASSTRGPGELFF. CDR3 bases: TGTGCCAGCAGCACCAGGGGGCCCGGGGAGCTGTTTTTT.